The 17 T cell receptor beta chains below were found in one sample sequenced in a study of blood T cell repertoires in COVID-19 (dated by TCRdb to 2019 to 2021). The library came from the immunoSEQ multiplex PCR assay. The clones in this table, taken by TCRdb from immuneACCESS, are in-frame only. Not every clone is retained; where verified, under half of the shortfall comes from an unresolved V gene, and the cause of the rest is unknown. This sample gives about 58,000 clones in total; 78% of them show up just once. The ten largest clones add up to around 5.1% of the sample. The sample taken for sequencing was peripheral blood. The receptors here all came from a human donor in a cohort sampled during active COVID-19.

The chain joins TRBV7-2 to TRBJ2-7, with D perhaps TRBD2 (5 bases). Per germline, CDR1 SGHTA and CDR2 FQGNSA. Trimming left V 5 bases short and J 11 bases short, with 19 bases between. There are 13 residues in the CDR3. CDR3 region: CASSPGGQQHKYF. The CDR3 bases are TGTGCCAGCAGCCCAGGCGGGCAGCAGCACAAGTACTTC.

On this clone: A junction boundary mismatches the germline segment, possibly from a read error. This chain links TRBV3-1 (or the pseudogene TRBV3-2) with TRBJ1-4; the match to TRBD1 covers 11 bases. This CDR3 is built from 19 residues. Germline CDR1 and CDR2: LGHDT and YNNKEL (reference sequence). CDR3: CASSEESPGQGETNEKLFF. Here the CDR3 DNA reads TGTGCCAGCAGCGAAGAGAGTCCGGGACAGGGGGAGACTAATGAAAAACTGTTTTTT.

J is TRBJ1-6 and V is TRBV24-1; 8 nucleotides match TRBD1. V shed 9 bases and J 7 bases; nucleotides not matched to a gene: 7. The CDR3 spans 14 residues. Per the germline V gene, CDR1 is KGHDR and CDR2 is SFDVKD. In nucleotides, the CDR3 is TGTGCCACCCCTTTGGGACAGGAAAATTCACCCCTCCACTTT. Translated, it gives CATPLGQENSPLHF.

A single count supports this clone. The DNA of the CDR3 is TGTGCCAGCAGTTTCGGGGGGACTAGCGGCTACAATGAGCAGTTCTTC. Protein sequence: CASSFGGTSGYNEQFF. The rearrangement links TRBV6-5 to TRBJ2-1, with TRBD2 matching over 11 bases. The V and J ends lost 4 bases and 3 bases, in that order; junction bases with no gene match: 5. The CDR3 is 16 residues long. In germline, CDR1 is MNHEY, CDR2 SVGAGI.

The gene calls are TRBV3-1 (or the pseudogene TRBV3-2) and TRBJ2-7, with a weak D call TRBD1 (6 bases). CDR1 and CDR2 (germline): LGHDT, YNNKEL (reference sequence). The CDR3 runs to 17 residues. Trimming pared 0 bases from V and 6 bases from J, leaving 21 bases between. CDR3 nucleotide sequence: TGTGCCAGCAGCCAAGATTGGGACCATCCAGGGGCGGGCGAGCAGTACTTC. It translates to CASSQDWDHPGAGEQYF.

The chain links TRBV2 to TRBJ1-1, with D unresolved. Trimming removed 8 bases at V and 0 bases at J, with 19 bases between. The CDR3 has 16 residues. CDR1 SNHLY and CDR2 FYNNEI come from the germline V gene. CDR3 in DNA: TGTGCCAGCCACCCGCGGGAAGATTGGATGAACACTGAAGCTTTCTTT. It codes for CASHPREDWMNTEAFF.

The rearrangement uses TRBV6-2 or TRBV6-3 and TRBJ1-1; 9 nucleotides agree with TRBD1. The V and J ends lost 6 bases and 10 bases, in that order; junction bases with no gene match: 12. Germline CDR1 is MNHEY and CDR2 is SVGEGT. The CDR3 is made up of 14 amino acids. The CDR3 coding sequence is TGTGCCAGCAGACCTAACACAGGGGGCGAGAGAGCTTTCTTT. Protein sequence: CASRPNTGGERAFF.

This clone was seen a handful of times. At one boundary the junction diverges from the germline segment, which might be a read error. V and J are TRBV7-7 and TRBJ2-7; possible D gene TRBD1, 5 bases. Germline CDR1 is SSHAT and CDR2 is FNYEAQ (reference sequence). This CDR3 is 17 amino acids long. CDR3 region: CASSSVIQGTRPYEQYF. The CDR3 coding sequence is TGTGCTAGCAGCTCAGTAATCCAGGGAACTCGGCCCTACGAGCAGTACTTC.

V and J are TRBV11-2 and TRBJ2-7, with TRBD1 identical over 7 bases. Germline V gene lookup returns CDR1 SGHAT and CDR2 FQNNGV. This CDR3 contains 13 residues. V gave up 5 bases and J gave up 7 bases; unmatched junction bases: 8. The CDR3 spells CASSHRGPTEQYF. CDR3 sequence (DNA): TGTGCCAGCAGCCACAGGGGTCCTACGGAGCAGTACTTC.

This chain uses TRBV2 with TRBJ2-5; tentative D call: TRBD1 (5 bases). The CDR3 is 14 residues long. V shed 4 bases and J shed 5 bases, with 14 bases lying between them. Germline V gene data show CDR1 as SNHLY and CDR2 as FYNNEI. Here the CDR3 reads CASSVVRAGETQYF. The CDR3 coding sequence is TGTGCCAGCAGTGTAGTCAGGGCCGGGGAGACCCAGTACTTC.

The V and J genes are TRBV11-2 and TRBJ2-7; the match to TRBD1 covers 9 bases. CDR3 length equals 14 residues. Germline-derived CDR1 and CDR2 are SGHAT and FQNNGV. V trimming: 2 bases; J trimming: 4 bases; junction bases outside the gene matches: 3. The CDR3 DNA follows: TGTGCCAGCAGCTTATGGACAGGGGAATACGAGCAGTACTTC. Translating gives CASSLWTGEYEQYF.

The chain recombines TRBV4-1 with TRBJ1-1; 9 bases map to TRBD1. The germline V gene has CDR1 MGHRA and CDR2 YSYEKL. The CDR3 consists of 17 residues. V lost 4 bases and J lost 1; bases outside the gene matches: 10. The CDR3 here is CASSPGQGGLANTEAFF. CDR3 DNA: TGCGCCAGCAGCCCGGGACAGGGAGGTCTTGCGAACACTGAAGCTTTCTTT.

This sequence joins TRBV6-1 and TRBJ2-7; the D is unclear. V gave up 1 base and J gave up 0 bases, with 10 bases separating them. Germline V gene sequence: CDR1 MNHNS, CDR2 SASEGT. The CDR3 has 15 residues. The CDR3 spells CASSEDGSASYEQYF. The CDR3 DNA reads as TGTGCCAGCAGTGAAGATGGCAGTGCCTCCTACGAGCAGTACTTC.

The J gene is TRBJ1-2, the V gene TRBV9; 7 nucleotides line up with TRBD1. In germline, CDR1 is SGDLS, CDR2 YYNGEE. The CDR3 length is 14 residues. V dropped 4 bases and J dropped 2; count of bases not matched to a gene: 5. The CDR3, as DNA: TGTGCCAGCAGCCCAACGACAGGGAACTATGGCTACACCTTC. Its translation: CASSPTTGNYGYTF.

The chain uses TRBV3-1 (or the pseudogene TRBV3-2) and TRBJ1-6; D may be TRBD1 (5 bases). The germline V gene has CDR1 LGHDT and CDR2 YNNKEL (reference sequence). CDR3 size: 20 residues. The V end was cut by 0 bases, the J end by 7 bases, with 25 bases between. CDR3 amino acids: CASSQEYSGGLGRQNSPLHF. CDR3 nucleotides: TGTGCCAGCAGCCAAGAGTACAGCGGGGGGTTGGGACGGCAAAATTCACCCCTCCACTTT.

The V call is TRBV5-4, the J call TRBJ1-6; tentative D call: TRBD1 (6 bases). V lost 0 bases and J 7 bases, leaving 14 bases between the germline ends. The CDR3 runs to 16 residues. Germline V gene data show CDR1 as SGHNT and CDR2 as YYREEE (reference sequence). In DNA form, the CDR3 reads TGTGCCAGCAGCTTGGGGCAGGGGTTTACGAATTCACCCCTCCACTTT. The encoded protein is CASSLGQGFTNSPLHF.

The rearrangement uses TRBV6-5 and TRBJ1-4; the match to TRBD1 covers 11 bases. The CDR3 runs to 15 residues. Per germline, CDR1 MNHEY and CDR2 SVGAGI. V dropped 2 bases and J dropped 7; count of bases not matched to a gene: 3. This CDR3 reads CASSYAGTGGEKLFF. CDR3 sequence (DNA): TGTGCCAGCAGTTACGCCGGGACAGGGGGTGAAAAACTGTTTTTT.